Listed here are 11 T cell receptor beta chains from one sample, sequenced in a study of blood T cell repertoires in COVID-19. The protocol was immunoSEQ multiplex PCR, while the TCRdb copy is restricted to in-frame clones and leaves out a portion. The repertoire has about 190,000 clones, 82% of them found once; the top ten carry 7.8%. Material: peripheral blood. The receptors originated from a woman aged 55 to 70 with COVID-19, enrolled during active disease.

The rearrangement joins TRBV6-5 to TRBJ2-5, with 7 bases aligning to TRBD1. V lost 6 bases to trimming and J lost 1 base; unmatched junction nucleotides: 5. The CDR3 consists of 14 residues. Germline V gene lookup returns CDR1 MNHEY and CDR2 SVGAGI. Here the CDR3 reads CASSDRARQETQYF. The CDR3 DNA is TGTGCCAGCAGCGACAGGGCCCGCCAAGAGACCCAGTACTTC.

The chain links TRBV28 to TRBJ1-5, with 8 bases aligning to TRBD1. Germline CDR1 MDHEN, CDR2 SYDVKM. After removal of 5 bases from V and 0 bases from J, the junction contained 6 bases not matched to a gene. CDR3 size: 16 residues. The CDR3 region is CASSASGGVSNQPQHF. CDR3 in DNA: TGTGCCAGCAGTGCCTCAGGGGGCGTTAGCAATCAGCCCCAGCATTTT. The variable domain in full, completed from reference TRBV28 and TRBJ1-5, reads DVKVTQSSRYLVKRTGEKVFLECVQDMDHENMFWYRQDPGLGLRLIYFSYDVKMKEKGDIPEGYSVSREKKERFSLILESASTNQTSMYLCASSASGGVSNQPQHFGDGTRLSIL.

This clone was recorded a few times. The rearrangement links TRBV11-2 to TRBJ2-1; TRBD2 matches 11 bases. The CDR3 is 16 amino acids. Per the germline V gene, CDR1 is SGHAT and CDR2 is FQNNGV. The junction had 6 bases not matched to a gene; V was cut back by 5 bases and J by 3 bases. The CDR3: CASSPLSGRGYNEQFF. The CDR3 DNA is TGTGCCAGCAGCCCTCTTAGCGGGAGGGGCTACAATGAGCAGTTCTTC.

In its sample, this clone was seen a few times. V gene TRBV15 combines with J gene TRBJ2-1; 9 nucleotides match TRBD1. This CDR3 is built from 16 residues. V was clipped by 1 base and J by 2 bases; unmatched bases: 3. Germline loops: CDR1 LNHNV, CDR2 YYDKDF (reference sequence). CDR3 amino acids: CATSRVGQGPYNEQFF. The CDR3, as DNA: TGTGCCACCAGCAGAGTGGGACAGGGTCCCTACAATGAGCAGTTCTTC.

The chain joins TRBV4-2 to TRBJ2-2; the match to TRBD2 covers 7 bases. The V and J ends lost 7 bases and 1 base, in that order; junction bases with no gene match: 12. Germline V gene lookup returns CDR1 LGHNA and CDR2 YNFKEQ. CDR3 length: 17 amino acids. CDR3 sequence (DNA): TGTGCCAGCACCAATACCCGACTAGCTGGGAACACCGGGGAGCTGTTTTTT. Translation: CASTNTRLAGNTGELFF.

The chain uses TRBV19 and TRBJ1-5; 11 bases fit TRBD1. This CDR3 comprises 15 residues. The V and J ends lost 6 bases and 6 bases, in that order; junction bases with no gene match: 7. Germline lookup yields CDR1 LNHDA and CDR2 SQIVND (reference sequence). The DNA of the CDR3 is TGTGCCAGTAGCGTGGACAGGGGGCAGGGTCAGCCCCAGCATTTT. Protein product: CASSVDRGQGQPQHF.

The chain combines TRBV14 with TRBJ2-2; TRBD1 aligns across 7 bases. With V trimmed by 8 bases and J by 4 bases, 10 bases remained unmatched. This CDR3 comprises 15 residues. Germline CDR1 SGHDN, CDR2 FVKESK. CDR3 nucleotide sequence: TGTGCCAGCGGCCTAATGGCAGGGGGCACCGGGGAGCTGTTTTTT. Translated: CASGLMAGGTGELFF. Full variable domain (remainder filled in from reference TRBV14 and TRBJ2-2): EAGVTQFPSHSVIEKGQTVTLRCDPISGHDNLYWYRRVMGKEIKFLLHFVKESKQDESGMPNNRFLAERTGGTYSTLKVQPAELEDSGVYFCASGLMAGGTGELFFGEGSRLTVL.

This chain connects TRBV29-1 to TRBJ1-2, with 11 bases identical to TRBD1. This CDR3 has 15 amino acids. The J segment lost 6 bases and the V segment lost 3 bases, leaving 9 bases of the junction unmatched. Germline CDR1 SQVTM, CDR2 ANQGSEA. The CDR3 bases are TGCAGCGTTGACTCTCGGACAGGGGGCCGAGATGGCTACACCTTC. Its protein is CSVDSRTGGRDGYTF.

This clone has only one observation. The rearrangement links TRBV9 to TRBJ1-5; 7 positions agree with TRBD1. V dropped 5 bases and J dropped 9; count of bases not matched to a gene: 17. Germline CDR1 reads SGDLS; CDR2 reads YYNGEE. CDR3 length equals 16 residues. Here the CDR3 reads CASRRSPTGPPGPQHF. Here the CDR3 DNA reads TGTGCCAGCAGAAGATCCCCGACAGGGCCCCCCGGGCCCCAGCATTTT. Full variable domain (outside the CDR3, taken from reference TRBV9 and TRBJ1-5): DSGVTQTPKHLITATGQRVTLRCSPRSGDLSVYWYQQSLDQGLQFLIQYYNGEERAKGNILERFSAQQFPDLHSELNLSSLELGDSALYFCASRRSPTGPPGPQHFGDGTRLSIL.

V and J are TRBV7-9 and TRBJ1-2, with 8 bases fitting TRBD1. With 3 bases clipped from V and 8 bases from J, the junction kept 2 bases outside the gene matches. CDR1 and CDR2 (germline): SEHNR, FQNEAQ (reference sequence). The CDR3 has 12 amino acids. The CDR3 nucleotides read TGTGCCAGCAGCTTCGCAGGGGGCGGCTACACCTTC. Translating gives CASSFAGGGYTF.

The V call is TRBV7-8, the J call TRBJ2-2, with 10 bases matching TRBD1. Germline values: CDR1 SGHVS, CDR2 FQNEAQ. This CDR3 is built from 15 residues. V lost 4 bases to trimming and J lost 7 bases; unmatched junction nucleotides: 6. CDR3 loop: CASSSDRGMIGELFF. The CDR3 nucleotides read TGTGCCAGCAGCTCGGACAGGGGGATGATCGGGGAGCTGTTTTTT.